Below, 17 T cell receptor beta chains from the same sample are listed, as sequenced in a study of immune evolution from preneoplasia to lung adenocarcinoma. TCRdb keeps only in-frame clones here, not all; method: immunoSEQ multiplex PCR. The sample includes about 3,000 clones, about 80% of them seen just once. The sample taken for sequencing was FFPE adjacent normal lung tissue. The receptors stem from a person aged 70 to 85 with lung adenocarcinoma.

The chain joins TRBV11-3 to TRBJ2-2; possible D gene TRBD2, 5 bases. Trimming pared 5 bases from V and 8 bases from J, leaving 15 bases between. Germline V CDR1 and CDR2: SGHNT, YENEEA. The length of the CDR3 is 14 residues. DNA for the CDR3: TGTGCCAGCAGCCTGGGCGGGCCGGAGGGGGAGCTGTTTTTT. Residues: CASSLGGPEGELFF.

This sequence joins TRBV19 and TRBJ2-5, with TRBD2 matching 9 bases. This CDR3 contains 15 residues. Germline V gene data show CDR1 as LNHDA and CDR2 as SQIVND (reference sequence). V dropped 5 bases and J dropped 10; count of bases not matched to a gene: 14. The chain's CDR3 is CASSGKLAGAGDQYF. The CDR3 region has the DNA TGTGCCAGTAGTGGCAAACTAGCGGGCGCGGGGGACCAGTACTTC. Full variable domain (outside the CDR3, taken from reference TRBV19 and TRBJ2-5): DGGITQSPKYLFRKEGQNVTLSCEQNLNHDAMYWYRQDPGQGLRLIYYSQIVNDFQKGDIAEGYSVSREKKESFPLTVTSAQKNPTAFYLCASSGKLAGAGDQYFGPGTRLLVL.

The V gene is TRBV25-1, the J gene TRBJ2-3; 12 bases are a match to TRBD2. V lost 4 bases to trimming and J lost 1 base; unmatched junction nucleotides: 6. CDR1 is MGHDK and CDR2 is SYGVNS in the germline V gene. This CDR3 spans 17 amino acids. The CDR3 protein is CASSALAGGGGTDTQYF. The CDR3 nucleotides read TGTGCCAGCAGTGCACTAGCGGGGGGCGGGGGCACAGATACGCAGTATTTT. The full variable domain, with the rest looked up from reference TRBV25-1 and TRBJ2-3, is EADIYQTPRYLVIGTGKKITLECSQTMGHDKMYWYQQDPGMELHLIHYSYGVNSTEKGDLSSESTVSRIRTEHFPLTLESARPSHTSQYLCASSALAGGGGTDTQYFGPGTRLTVL.

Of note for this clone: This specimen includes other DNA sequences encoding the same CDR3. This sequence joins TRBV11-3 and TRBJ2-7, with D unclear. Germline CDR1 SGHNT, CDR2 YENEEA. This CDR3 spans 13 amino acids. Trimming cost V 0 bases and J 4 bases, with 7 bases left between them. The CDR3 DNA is TGTGCCAGCAGCTTAGATGTGGGGTACGAGCAGTACTTC. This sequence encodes CASSLDVGYEQYF. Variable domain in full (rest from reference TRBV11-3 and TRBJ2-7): EAGVVQSPRYKIIEKKQPVAFWCNPISGHNTLYWYLQNLGQGPELLIRYENEEAVDDSQLPKDRFSAERLKGVDSTLKIQPAELGDSAVYLCASSLDVGYEQYFGPGTRLTVT.

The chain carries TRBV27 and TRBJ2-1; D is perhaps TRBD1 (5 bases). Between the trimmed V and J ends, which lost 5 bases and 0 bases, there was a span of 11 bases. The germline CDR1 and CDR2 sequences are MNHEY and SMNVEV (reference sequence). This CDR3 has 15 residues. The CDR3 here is CASSPQVLSYNEQFF. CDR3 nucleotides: TGTGCCAGCAGTCCACAGGTACTCTCCTACAATGAGCAGTTCTTC.

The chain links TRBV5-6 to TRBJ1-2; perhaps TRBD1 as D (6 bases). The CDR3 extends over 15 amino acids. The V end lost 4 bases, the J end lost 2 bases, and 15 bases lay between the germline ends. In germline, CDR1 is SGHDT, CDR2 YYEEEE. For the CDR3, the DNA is TGTGCCAGCAGCAATATAGTACAGGGAAACTATGGCTACACCTTC. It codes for CASSNIVQGNYGYTF.

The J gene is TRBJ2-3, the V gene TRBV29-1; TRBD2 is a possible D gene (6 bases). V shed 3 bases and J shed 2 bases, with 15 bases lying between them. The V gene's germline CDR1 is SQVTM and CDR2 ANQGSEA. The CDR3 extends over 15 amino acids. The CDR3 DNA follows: TGCAGCGTTGAGGGCTCGGGAGTAATCACAGATACGCAGTATTTT. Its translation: CSVEGSGVITDTQYF.

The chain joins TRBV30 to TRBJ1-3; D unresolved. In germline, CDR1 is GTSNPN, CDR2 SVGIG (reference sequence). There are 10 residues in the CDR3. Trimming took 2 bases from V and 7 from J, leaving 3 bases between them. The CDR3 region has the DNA TGTGCCTGGAGTTCTAACACCATATATTTT. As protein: CAWSSNTIYF.

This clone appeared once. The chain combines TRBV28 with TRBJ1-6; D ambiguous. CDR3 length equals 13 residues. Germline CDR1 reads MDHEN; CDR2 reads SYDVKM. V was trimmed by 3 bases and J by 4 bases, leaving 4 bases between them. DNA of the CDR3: TGTGCCAGCAGTTTGTATTATAATTCACCCCTCCACTTT. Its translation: CASSLYYNSPLHF. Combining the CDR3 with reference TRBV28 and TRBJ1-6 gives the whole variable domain DVKVTQSSRYLVKRTGEKVFLECVQDMDHENMFWYRQDPGLGLRLIYFSYDVKMKEKGDIPEGYSVSREKKERFSLILESASTNQTSMYLCASSLYYNSPLHFGNGTRLTVT.

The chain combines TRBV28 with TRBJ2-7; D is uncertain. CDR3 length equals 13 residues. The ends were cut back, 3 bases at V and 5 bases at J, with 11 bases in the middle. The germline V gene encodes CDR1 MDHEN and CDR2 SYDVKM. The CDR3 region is CASSLPIPNEQYF. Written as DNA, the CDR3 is TGTGCCAGCAGTTTGCCCATACCCAACGAGCAGTACTTC.

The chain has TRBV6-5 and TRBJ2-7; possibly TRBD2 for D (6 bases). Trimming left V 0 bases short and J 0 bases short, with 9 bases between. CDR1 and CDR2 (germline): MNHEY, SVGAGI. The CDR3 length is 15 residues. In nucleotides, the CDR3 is TGTGCCAGCAGTTACTCGCCTAGCGTCTCCTACGAGCAGTACTTC. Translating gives CASSYSPSVSYEQYF.

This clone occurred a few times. The CDR3 DNA reads as TGTGCCAGCAGTTTGGGGGGAAAAAGAGTGACCCAGTACTTC. Translation: CASSLGGKRVTQYF. The rearrangement uses TRBV28 and TRBJ2-5; D may be TRBD2 (6 bases). This CDR3 contains 14 residues. The germline CDR1 and CDR2 sequences are MDHEN and SYDVKM. Trimming took 3 bases from V and 7 from J, leaving 15 bases between them.

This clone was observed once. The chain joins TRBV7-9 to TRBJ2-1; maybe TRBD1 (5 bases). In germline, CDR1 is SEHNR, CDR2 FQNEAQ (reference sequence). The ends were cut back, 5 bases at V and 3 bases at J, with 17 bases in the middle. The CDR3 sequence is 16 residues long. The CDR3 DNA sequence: TGTGCCAGCAGCCCAAGGGGCGGTTGGGGCTACAATGAGCAGTTCTTC. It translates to CASSPRGGWGYNEQFF.

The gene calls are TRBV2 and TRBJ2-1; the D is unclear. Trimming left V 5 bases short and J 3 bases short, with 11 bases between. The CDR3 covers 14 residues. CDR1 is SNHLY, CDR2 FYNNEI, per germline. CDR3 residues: CASSLHRIYNEQFF. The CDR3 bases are TGTGCCAGCAGTCTCCACCGGATCTACAATGAGCAGTTCTTC.

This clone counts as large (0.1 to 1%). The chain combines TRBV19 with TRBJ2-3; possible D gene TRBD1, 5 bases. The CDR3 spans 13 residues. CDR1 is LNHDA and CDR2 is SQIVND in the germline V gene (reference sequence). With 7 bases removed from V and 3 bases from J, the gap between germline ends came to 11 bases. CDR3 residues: CASNQGRTDTQYF. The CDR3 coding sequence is TGTGCCAGTAACCAGGGCCGGACAGATACGCAGTATTTT.

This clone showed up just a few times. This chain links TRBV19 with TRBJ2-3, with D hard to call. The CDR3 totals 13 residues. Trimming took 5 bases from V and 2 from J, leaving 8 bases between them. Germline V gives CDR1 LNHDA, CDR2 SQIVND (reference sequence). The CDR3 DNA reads TGTGCCAGTAGTTACACTATCACAGATACGCAGTATTTT. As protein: CASSYTITDTQYF.

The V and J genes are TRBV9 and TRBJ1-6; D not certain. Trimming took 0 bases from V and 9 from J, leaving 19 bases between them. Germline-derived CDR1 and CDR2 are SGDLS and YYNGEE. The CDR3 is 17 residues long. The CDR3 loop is CASSVATAPGATSPLHF. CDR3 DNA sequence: TGTGCCAGCAGCGTAGCTACGGCCCCAGGAGCTACTTCACCCCTCCACTTT.